This T cell receptor (beta chain) was identified during a study of OX40 agonist ivuxolimab in advanced cancers. Study at large: The group had a mean age of around 64 years, ranged from about 23 to 85, and was 80% to 90% male. Broader study findings: Expanded clones were, on average, more numerous among CD8+ T cells than CD4+. Both CD4+ and CD8+ T cell populations in blood had undergone clonal expansion by week 6 at 0.1 to 3.0 mg/kg. In the expanded peripheral T cells, antigen specificity was never determined.

Clones were sequenced by immunoSEQ multiplex PCR, and TCRdb holds only the in-frame ones, with some missing. The table shows roughly 38,000 clones, with about 89% occurring only once. As regards this clone: What it binds is unknown.

The CDR3 contains 13 residues. Trimming took 6 bases from V and 2 from J, leaving 8 bases between them. The germline V gene encodes CDR1 MNHEY and CDR2 SMNVEV (reference sequence). The chain carries TRBV27 and TRBJ2-1, with unresolved D. The TCR originated in an adult with an advanced solid tumor such as melanoma, head and neck, liver or kidney cancer. This specimen was CD4+ or CD8+ T cells sorted from blood, taken in a trial of the OX40 agonist ivuxolimab. The CDR3 region has the DNA TGTGCCAGCAGGGGGTCCGCCTACAATGAGCAGTTCTTC. It codes for CASRGSAYNEQFF.